The T cell receptor beta chain described here comes from a study of cytomegalovirus exposure and HLA in healthy donors. Findings and caveats of the study: Several of the most significant clusters appeared linked to common viral pathogens, based on a later analysis. Later analysis associated a missense DCLRE1C variant with TCR beta V- and J-gene trimming.

The PCR ran on 60 Vbeta and 13 Jbeta primers. Only in-frame clones appear in the TCRdb table, and some are missing; sequencing was by immunoSEQ multiplex PCR. The profile shows around 63,000 clones, over 70% of them singletons. Notes on this clone: Its target is unknown.

The TCR was taken from a man aged 60 to 75 in good health and CMV-seropositive. The sequencing input was PBMCs.

The CDR3 nucleotides read TGTGCCAGCAGCTTGGGGGGGGGTGTCGATACGCAGTATTTT. Translated, it gives CASSLGGGVDTQYF. The chain carries TRBV7-2 and TRBJ2-3; TRBD2 matches 7 bases. V dropped 3 bases and J dropped 6; count of bases not matched to a gene: 6. This CDR3 spans 14 amino acids. Germline loops: CDR1 SGHTA, CDR2 FQGNSA.